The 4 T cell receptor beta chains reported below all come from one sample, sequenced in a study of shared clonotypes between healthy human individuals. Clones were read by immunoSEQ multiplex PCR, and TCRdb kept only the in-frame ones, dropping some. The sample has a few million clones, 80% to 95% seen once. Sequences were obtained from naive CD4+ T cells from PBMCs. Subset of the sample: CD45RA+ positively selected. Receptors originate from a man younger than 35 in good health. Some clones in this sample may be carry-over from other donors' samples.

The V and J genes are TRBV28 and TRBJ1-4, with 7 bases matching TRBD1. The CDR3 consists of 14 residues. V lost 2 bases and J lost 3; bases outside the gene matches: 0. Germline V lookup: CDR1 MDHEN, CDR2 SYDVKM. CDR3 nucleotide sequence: TGTGCCAGCAGTTTAGACAGGGCTAATGAAAAACTGTTTTTT. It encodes CASSLDRANEKLFF.

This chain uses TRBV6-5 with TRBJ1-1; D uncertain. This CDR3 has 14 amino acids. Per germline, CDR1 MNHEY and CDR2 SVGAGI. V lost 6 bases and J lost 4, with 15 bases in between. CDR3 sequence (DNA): TGTGCCAGCAGCCTCTCCAGAGCGGGCACTGAAGCTTTCTTT. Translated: CASSLSRAGTEAFF.

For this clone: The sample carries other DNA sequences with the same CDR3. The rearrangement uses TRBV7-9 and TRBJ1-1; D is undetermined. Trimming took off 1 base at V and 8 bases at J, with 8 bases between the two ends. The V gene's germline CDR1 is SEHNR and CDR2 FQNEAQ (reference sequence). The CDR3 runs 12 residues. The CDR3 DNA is TGTGCCAGCAGCTTAGTCCCCGGGGAAGCTTTCTTT. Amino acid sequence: CASSLVPGEAFF.

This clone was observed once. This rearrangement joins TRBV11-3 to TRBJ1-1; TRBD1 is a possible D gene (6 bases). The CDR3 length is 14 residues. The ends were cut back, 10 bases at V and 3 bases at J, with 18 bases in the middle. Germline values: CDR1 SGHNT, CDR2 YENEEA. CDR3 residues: CAKQRGAGYTEAFF. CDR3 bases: TGTGCCAAACAGCGGGGGGCGGGGTACACTGAAGCTTTCTTT.